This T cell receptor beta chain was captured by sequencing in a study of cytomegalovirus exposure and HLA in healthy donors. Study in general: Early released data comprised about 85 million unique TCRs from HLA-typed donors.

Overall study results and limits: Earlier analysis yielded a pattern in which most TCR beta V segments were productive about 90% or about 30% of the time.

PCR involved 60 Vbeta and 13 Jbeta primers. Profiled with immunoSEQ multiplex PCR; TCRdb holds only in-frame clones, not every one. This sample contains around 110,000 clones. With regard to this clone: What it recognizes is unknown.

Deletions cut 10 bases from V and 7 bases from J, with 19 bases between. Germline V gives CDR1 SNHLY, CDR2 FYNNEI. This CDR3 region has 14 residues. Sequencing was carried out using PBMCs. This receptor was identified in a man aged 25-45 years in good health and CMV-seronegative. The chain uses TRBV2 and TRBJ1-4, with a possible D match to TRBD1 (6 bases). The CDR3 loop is CAIPGGPRSEKLFF. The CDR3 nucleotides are TGTGCCATCCCCGGGGGGCCGCGAAGTGAAAAACTGTTTTTT.